This T cell receptor beta chain was identified during a study of early T cells in non-severe SARS-CoV-2 infection (dated by TCRdb to the early 2020s). Broadly, across the study: Because TCR sequencing was done on bulk RNA from unsorted whole blood, the alpha and beta chains could not be paired.

Taken from cysteine to phenylalanine, the CDR3 has 14 residues. Of the read, only the CDR3 DNA is kept; its 42 bases are in frame from base 1. V is pruned by 4 bases and J by 1 base, leaving 5 bases of the junction without a gene match. The germline V gene sets CDR1 to SGHRS and CDR2 to YFSETQ. A case-control design nested within a healthcare worker cohort in London, UK, was used, with weekly nasopharyngeal swab PCR tests and blood sampling performed. Healthcare workers were recruited during the week of the UK lockdown, between 23 and 31 March 2020, and followed weekly for up to roughly 15 weeks. The protocol used for the library was 5' RACE. Sequencing relied on a NextSeq 500. In the TCR library protocol, unique molecular identifiers were attached to individual cDNA molecules to correct for PCR bias and sequencing error. Sequencing covered both TCR alpha and beta chains, and within each sample the abundances of alpha and beta sequences were tightly co-correlated. Under the source paper's analysis protocol: Decombinator V4 was used to annotate TCR sequences for V gene, J gene and CDR3. Expanded TCRs were defined as changing significantly between any two time points under a Poisson model with p below 0.0001. TCR abundances were normalised to the total number of TCRs sequenced in each sample and reported as counts per million. MAIT TCRs were defined by TRAV1-2 paired with TRAJ12, TRAJ20 or TRAJ33, and iNKT TCRs by TRAV10 paired with TRAJ18. VDJdb, accessed on 1 November 2021, was searched for TCRs annotated for CMV, EBV and SARS-CoV-2, and TCRs annotated for more than one antigen were excluded. TCRdb trimmed the raw reads at Q25, called clones with MiXCR and kept productive beta chains. Entries that share a CDR3 protein sequence are merged under the most common genes and DNA. TCRdb's processing, not the authors', yielded these V and J calls. Present in this sample are 71,000 or so distinct CDR3 sequences, roughly 13% of which were seen just once. Roughly 13% of the sample goes to the ten largest clones.

Concerning this clonotype itself: It lacks a known antigen. Base qualities were left out, and no much larger clone turns up one base away.

The study at large found these results: VDJdb matching was skewed toward anti-spike CD8 responses, so virus-specific expansions were likely underestimated and private and CD4 specificities were missed.

The sequence is built from TRBV5-1 and TRBJ2-7, and TRBD1 matches 7 of the central bases. Sequences were obtained from whole blood. The TCR sequence derives from an adult who was a healthcare worker with PCR-confirmed SARS-CoV-2 infection or an uninfected control (not recorded which). In nucleotide form, the sequence is TGCGCCAGCAGCGGGACAGCCACATCCTACGAGCAGTACTTC. This translates into CASSGTATSYEQYF.